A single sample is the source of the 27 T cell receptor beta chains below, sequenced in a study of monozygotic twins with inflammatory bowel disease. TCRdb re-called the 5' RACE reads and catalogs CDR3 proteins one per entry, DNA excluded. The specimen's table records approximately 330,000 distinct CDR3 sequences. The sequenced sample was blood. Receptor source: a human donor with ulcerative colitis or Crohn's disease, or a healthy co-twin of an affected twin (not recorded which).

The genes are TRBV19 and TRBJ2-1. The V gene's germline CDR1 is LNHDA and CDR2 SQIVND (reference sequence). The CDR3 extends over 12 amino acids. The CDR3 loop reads CASSIGHNEQFF.

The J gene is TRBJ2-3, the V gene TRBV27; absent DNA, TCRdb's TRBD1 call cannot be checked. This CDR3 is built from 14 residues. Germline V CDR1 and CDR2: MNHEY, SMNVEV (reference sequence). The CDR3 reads CASKAGKSRDTQYF.

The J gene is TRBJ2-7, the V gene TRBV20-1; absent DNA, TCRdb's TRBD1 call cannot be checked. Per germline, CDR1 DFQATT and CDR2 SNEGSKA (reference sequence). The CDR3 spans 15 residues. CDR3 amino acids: CSARDEGEIPYEQYF.

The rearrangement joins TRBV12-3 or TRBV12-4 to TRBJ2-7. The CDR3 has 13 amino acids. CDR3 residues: CAITQSGSYEQYF.

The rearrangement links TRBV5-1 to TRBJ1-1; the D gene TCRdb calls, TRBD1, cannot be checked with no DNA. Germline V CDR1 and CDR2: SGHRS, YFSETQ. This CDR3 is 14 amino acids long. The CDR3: CASSGGQGSTEAFF. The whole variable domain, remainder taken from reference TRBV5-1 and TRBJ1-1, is KAGVTQTPRYLIKTRGQQVTLSCSPISGHRSVSWYQQTPGQGLQFLFEYFSETQRNKGNFPGRFSGRQFSNSRSEMNVSTLELGDSALYLCASSGGQGSTEAFFGQGTRLTVV.

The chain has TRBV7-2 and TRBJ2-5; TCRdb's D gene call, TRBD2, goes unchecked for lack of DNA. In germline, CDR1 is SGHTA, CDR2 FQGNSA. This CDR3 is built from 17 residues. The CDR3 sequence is CASSLAASGGPQETQYF.

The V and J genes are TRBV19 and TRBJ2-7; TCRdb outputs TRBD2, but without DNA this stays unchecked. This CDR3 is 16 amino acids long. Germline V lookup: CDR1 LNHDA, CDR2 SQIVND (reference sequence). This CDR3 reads CASSEVSGRFVDEQYF.

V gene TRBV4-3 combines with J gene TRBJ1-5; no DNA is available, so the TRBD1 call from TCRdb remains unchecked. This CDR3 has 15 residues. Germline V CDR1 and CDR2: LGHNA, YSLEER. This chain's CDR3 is CASSQDTGDNQPQHF.

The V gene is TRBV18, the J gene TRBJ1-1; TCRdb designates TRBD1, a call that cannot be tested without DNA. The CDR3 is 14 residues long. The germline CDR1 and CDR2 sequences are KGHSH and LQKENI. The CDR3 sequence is CASSPQGLNTEAFF. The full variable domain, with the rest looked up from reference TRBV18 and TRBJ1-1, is NAGVMQNPRHLVRRRGQEARLRCSPMKGHSHVYWYRQLPEEGLKFMVYLQKENIIDESGMPKERFSAEFPKEGPSILRIQQVVRGDSAAYFCASSPQGLNTEAFFGQGTRLTVV.

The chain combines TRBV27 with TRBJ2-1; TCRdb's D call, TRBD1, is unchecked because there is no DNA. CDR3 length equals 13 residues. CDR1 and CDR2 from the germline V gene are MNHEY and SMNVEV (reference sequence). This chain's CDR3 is CASQGRGYNEQFF.

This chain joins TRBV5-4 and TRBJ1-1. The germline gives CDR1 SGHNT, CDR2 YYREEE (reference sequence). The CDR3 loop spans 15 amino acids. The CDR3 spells CASSPGGPSTTEAFF.

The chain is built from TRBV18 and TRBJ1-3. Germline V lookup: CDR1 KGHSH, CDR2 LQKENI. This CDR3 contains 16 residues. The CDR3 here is CASSPPSGRAGNTIYF.

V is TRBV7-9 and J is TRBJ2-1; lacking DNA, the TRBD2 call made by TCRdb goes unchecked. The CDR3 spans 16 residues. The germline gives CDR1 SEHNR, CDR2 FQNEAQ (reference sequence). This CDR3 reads CASAPLAGGLNGEQFF.

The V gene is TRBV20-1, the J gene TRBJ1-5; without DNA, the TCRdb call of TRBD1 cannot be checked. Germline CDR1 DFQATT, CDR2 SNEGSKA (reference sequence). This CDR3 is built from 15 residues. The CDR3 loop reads CSARGGTVSNQPQHF.

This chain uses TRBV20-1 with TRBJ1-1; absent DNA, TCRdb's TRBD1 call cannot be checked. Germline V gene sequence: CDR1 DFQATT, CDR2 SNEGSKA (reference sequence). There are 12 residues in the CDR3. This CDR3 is CSARATGPKAFF.

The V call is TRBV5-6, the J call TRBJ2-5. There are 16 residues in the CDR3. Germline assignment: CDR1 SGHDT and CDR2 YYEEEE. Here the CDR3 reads CASSLNGILKPETQYF.

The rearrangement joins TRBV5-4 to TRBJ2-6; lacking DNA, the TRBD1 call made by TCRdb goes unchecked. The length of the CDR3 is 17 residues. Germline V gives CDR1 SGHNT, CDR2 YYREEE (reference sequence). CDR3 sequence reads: CASSLGSTPSGANVLTF.

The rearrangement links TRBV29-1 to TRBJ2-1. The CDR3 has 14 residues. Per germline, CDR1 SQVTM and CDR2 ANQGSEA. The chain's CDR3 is CSVEDRRIHNEQFF.

CDR3 residues: CASSFLAGGNTGELFF. This rearrangement joins TRBV5-1 to TRBJ2-2; TCRdb reports TRBD2, a call that lacks DNA to check it against. CDR3 size: 16 residues. The germline V gene has CDR1 SGHRS and CDR2 YFSETQ.

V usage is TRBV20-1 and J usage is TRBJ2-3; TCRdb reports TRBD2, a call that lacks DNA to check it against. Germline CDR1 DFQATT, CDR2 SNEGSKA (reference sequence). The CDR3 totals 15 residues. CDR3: CSARVIAGITDTQYF.

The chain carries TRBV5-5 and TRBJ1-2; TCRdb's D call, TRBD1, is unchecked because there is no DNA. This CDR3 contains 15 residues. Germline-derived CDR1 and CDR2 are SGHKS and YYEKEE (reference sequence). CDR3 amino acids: CASSAYRGPGYGYTF.

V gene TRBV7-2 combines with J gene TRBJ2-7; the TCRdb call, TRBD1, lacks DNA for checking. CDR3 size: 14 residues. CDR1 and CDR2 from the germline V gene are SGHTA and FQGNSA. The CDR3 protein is CASSFLTTAYEQHF.

The CDR3 is CATETTGVSGELFF. This chain joins TRBV25-1 and TRBJ2-2; TCRdb returns TRBD1, unconfirmable since there is no DNA. CDR1 is MGHDK and CDR2 is SYGVNS in the germline V gene. CDR3 length: 14 residues.

The chain's CDR3 is CASSPATGPEQYF. This rearrangement joins TRBV7-9 to TRBJ2-7; the D call of TRBD1 rests on TCRdb alone, since no DNA is present to check it. The germline V gene encodes CDR1 SEHNR and CDR2 FQNEAQ (reference sequence). The CDR3 runs to 13 residues.

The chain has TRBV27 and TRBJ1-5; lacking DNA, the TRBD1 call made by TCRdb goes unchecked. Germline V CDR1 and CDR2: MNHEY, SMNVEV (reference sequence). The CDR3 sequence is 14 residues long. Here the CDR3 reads CASSPQTGNQPQHF.

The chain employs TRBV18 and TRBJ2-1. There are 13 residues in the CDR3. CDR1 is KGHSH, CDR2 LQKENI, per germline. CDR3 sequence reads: CASSPPEFLEQFF.

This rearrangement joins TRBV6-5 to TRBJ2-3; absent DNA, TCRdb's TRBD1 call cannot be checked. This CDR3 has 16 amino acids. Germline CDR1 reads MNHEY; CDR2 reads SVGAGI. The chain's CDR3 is CASSYAQGAGRDTQYF.